One T cell receptor beta chain is described in this entry. The specificity of this receptor is unknown. Base qualities are not recorded, but no much larger clone differs from it by a single base. V loses 7 bases, J loses 1 base, and the germline ends lie 20 bases apart. Counted from cysteine to phenylalanine, this CDR3 has 16 amino acids. Only the CDR3 portion is preserved as DNA: 48 bases, with reading frame beginning at the first base. Sequences SGHAT (CDR1) and FQNNGV (CDR2) are obtained from the germline V gene. CD8 naive samples were obtained by positive selection for CCR7 among CD45RO-negative cells, yielding a CD45RA+CCR7+ population from which TemRA cells were excluded. Healthy HIV-negative adults with no recently reported acute infections or vaccinations were included as donors. Every donor was a Caucasian adult residing in Nashville, Tennessee, USA. Blood was collected by leukapheresis, and PBMCs were isolated by Ficoll-Histopaque density gradient centrifugation and then cryopreserved in liquid nitrogen vapor phase. Analytical flow cytometry was used to check the purity and quantity of each magnetically sorted T cell population. Genomic DNA was isolated from every sorted fraction and measured by UV absorbance on a Nanodrop 2000c.

The sample belongs to a study of shared clonotypes between healthy human individuals (dated by TCRdb to about 2020). About the investigation overall: Two women and a few men aged 18 to 49 years were included in the cohort. For each donor, CD4 naive and CD4 memory were each given three plates, CD8 naive was given two plates, and CD8 memory was given one plate. To increase sequencing depth and limit assay-specific biases, different laboratories used diverse techniques to prepare libraries and sequence TCR repertoires. To estimate repertoire size and how much clonotype sharing occurs between individuals, the study deeply sequenced the blood TCR repertoires of roughly 5 healthy adults. Between about 0.85 and 8.9 billion PBMCs per donor were obtained by leukapheresis. General study outcomes and caveats: Sampling was restricted to blood, and TCR repertoires in tissue are likely to differ from TCR repertoires in blood. Naive subsets generally had larger estimated clonotype richness than memory subsets. Even with the large sequencing depth, rarefaction of the sorted-subset datasets indicated that sequencing was incomplete. Compared with non-shared clonotypes, the clonotypes found in all four sorted-subset donors had higher generation probabilities. Pairwise subsampling indicated that sequencing depth was expected to affect the degree of clonotype sharing among donors. Sharing across a few donors was observed for around 5% of naive CD4, 3% to 3.5% of naive CD8, 2.3% of memory CD4, and around 0.4% of memory CD8 clonotypes. The genetic and exposure-history diversity represented was limited by the small number of donors.

Using the deep immunoSEQ assay, TCR CDR3 regions were amplified from genomic DNA by multiplex PCR. For each cell subset, the extracted genomic DNA was distributed evenly across all wells of several immunoSEQ 96-well plates, and each plate served as one replicate. Each replicate PCR for sorted subsets received approximately 220 ng genomic DNA, equal to about 30,000 T cell genomes. Purified libraries were quantified with a Qubit 3.0 fluorometer, sized on a Bioanalyzer 2100, and re-quantified with the KAPA Library Quantification kit. Every immunoSEQ 96-well plate was sequenced on a dedicated single-read 150-cycle Illumina NextSeq 550 flow cell. Turning to the authors' computational methods: The immunoSEQ output contained only junctional sequences without quality scores, so filtering could not match that applied to full-length reads. To assign V/J genes and CDR3, sequences were annotated against IMGT germline references using PyIR, a Python wrapper for IgBLAST v1.9. Any read was removed if the V/J assignment was weak (E-value above 1e-6), the CDR3 was missing, or the read contained stop codons, out-of-frame junctions, or ambiguous translated residues. A V3J clonotype was defined by an identical inferred V gene, J gene, and CDR3 amino acid sequence. Percentage overlap between repertoires was computed as shared unique clonotypes divided by the size of the smaller repertoire. Richness of each repertoire was evaluated using RTK rarefaction, the Chao1 estimator, and Recon v2.1 estimates of unobserved clonotypes. OLGA was used to compute generation probabilities for all TCRbeta clonotypes that the gDNA method yielded from a handful of donors. Drawn from immuneACCESS, this table holds only the in-frame rearrangements with V and J called that TCRdb kept. Clones are partly lost; checked studies trace under half to an unresolved V gene and leave the rest unexplained. V and J calls plus clone size are reproduced from that table; the DNA served to infer D and trimming. The sample table shows about 1,900,000 clones, and about 94% are seen once. The biggest ten clones account for 1% to 1.5% of the sample.

The sample taken for sequencing was naive CD8+ T cells sorted from blood. The cell subset or site tag for this specimen amounts to: CD45RA+CCR7+. This sequence was found in a man in his late teens or twenties in good health. The chain is assembled from TRBV11-2 and TRBJ2-7; tentative D gene TRBD2, with 6 bases matching. This receptor has the CDR3 CASTAWGVEGSYEQYF. At the DNA level, the sequence is TGTGCCAGCACCGCATGGGGGGTGGAGGGTTCCTACGAGCAGTACTTC.